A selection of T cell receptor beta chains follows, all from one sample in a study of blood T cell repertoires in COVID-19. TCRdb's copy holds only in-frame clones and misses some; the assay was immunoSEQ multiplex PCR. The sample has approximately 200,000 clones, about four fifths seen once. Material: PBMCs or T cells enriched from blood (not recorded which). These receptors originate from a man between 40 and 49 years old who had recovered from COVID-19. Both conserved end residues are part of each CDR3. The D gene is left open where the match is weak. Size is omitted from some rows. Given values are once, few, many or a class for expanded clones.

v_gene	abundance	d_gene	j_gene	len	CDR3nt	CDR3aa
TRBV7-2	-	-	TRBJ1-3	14	TGTGCCAGCGGCCCCGGGGGGGCTGGAAACACCATATATTTT	CASGPGGAGNTIYF
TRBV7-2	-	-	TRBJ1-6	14	TGTGCCAGCAGCCCCCGACAGTTTGATTCACCCCTCCACTTT	CASSPRQFDSPLHF
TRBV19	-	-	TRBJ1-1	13	TGTGCCAGTAGTATAGATGCAACAGTTGAAGCTTTCTTT	CASSIDATVEAFF
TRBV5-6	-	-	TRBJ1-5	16	TGTGCCAGCAGCTTAGGTCAGGGGCGGCCTACTCAGCCCCAGCATTTT	CASSLGQGRPTQPQHF
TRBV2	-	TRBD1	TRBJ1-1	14	TGTGCCAGCAGTGAGGGGACAGGGGGAACTGAAGCTTTCTTT	CASSEGTGGTEAFF
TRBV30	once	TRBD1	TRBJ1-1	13	TGTGCCTGGGACCGGGACAGGGGTATCTCGGCTTTCTTT	CAWDRDRGISAFF
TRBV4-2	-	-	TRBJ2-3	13	TGTGCCAGCAGCCAACAGAACACAGATACGCAGTATTTT	CASSQQNTDTQYF
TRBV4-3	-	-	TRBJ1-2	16	TGCGCCAGCAGCCAAGCCCTGGGCGGGGTCCTCTATGGCTACACCTTC	CASSQALGGVLYGYTF
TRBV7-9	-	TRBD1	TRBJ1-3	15	TGTGCCAGCAGCCCCGACAGGGGTACTGGAAACACCATATATTTT	CASSPDRGTGNTIYF
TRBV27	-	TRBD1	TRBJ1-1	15	TGTGCCAGCGGAATCCTGGGACAGCTGAACACTGAAGCTTTCTTT	CASGILGQLNTEAFF
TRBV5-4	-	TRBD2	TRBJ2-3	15	TGTGCCAGCAGTAAATTTAGCGGGAGGAATGATACGCAGTATTTT	CASSKFSGRNDTQYF
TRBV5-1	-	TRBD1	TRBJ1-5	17	TGCGCCAGCAGCTTGACCTCAGGACAGGGGGCGAGACAGCCCCAGCATTTT	CASSLTSGQGARQPQHF
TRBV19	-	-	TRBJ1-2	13	TGTGCCAGTAGTATGGACATTCAGTATGGCTACACCTTC	CASSMDIQYGYTF
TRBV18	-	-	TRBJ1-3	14	TGTGCCAGCTCAGCAGGACAATTTGGAAACACCATATATTTT	CASSAGQFGNTIYF
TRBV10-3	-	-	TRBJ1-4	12	TGTGCCATCAGTGAGTCGAGGAAGGAACTGTTTTTT	CAISESRKELFF
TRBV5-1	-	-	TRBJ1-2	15	TGCGCCAGCAGCTTGGGGACAGCGCTATGGGGTGGCTACACCTTC	CASSLGTALWGGYTF
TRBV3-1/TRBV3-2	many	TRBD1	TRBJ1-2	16	TGTGCCAGCAGCCAATCGGGACAGGGTTGGAGCTATGGCTACACCTTC	CASSQSGQGWSYGYTF
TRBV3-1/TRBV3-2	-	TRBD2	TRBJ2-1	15	TGTGCCAGCAGCCCCCTAGCGGGAGTCGGAAATGAGCAGTTCTTC	CASSPLAGVGNEQFF
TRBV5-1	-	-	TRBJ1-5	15	TGCGCCAGCAGCTTGTCCGGGATGGACAATCAGCCCCAGCATTTT	CASSLSGMDNQPQHF
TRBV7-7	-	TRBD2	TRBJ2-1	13	TGTGCTAGCAGCTGGCTAGCGGGGAATGAGCAGTTCTTC	CASSWLAGNEQFF
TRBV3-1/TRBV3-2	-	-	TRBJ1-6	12	TGTGCCAGCGGCCCAGGGGATTCACCCCTCCACTTT	CASGPGDSPLHF
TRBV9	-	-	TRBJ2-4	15	TGTGCCAGCAGCGCGAGCGGCCTAGCCAAAAACATTCAGTACTTC	CASSASGLAKNIQYF
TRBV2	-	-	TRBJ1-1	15	TGTGCCAGCAGTAAAACCAACCAGGGCCCCACTGAAGCTTTCTTT	CASSKTNQGPTEAFF
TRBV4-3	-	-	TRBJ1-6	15	TGCGCCAGCAGCTCGGACGGGATCGTGGGGTCACCCCTCCACTTT	CASSSDGIVGSPLHF
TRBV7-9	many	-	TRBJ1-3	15	TGTGCCAGCAGCTTAGCTGGTGGAGACGGAAACACCATATATTTT	CASSLAGGDGNTIYF